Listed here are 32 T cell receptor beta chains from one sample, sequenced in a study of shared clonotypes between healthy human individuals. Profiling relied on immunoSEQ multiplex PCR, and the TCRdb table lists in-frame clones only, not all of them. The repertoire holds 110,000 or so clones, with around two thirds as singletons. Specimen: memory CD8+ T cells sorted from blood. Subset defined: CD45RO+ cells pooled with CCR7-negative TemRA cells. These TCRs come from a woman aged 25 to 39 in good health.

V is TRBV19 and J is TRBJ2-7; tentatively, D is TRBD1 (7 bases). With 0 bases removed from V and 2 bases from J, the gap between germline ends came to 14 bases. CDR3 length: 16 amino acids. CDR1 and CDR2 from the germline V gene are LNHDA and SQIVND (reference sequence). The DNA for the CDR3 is TGTGCCAGTAGTATAGATGGAGGGACAGAAGCCTACGAGCAGTACTTC. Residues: CASSIDGGTEAYEQYF.

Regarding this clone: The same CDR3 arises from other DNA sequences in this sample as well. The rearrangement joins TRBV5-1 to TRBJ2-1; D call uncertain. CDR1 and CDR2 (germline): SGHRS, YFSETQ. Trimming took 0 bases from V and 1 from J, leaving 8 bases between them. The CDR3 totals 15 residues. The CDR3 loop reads CASSLGWGSYNEQFF. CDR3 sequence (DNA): TGCGCCAGCAGCTTGGGTTGGGGTTCCTACAATGAGCAGTTCTTC.

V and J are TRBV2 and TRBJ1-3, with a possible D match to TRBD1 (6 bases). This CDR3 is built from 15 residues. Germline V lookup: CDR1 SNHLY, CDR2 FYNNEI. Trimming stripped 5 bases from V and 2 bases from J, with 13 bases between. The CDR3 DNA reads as TGTGCCAGCAGTTTTGAGGGGGTTCCTGGAAACACCATATATTTT. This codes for CASSFEGVPGNTIYF.

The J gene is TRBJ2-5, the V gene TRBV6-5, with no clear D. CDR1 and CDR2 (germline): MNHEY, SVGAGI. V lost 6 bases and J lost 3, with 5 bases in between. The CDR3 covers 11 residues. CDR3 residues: CASREKETQYF. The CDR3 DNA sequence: TGTGCCAGCAGGGAAAAAGAGACCCAGTACTTC.

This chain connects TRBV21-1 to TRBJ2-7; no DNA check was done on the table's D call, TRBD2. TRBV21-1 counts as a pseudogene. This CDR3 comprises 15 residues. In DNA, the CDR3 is TGTGCCAGCAGCAAAGCGCTCGGGGAATCCTACGAGCAGTACTTC. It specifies CASSKALGESYEQYF.

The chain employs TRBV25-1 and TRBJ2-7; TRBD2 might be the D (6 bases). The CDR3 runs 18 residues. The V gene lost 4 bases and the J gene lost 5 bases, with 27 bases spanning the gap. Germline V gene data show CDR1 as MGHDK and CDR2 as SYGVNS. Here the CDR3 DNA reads TGTGCCAGCAGTGGAACCGGGACTGGAGCCTTTCTTGTCAACGAGCAGTACTTC. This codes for CASSGTGTGAFLVNEQYF.

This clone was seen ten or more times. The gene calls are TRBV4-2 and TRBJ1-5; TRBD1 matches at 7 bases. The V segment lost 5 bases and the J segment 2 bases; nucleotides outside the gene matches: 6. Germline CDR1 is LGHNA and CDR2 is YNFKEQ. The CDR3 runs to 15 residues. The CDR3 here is CASSSTGSGNQPQHF. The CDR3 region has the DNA TGTGCCAGCAGCTCGACAGGGTCAGGCAATCAGCCCCAGCATTTT.

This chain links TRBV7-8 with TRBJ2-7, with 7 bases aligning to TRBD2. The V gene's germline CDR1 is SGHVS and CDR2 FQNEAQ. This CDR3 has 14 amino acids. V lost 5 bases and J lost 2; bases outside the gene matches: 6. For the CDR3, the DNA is TGTGCCAGCAGCCAAAGCGGGACGACCTACGAGCAGTACTTC. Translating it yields CASSQSGTTYEQYF.

The CDR3 region is CASSLLEAPWQYF. The CDR3 region has the DNA TGTGCCAGCAGCTTATTGGAGGCCCCATGGCAGTACTTC. This chain links TRBV7-9 with TRBJ2-7; D is possibly TRBD2 (5 bases). This CDR3 region has 13 residues. Looked up from germline, CDR1 is SEHNR and CDR2 is FQNEAQ (reference sequence). Trimming took off 2 bases at V and 9 bases at J, with 14 bases between the two ends. Full variable domain (remainder filled in from reference TRBV7-9 and TRBJ2-7): DTGVSQNPRHKITKRGQNVTFRCDPISEHNRLYWYRQTLGQGPEFLTYFQNEAQLEKSRLLSDRFSAERPKGSFSTLEIQRTEQGDSAMYLCASSLLEAPWQYFGPGTRLTVT.

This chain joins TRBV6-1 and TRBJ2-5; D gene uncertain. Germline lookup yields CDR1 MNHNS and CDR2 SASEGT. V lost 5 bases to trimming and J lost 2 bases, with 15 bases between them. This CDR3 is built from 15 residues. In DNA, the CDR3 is TGTGCCAGCAGTTTAACGATCGAGGATCAAGAGACCCAGTACTTC. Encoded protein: CASSLTIEDQETQYF.

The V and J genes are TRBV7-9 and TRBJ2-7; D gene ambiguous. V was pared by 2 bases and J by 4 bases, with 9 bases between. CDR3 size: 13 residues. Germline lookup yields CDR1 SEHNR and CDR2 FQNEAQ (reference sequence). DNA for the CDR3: TGTGCCAGCAGCTTAAACAACCAGTACGAGCAGTACTTC. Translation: CASSLNNQYEQYF.

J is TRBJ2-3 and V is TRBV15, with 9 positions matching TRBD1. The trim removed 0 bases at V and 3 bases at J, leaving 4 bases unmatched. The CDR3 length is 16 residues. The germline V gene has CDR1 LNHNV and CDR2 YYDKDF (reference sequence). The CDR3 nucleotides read TGTGCCACCAGCAGAGAGAAACAGGGGGCGACAGATACGCAGTATTTT. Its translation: CATSREKQGATDTQYF.

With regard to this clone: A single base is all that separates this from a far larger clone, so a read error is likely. The CDR3 nucleotides are TGTGTCAGCAGTGACTATGCTGACAGCGCGCACAATGAGCAGTTCTTC. It specifies CVSSDYADSAHNEQFF. The rearrangement joins TRBV6-4 to TRBJ2-1; D tentatively reads TRBD1 or TRBD2 (5 bases each). The CDR3 has 16 residues. Germline CDR1 reads MRHNA; CDR2 reads SNTAGT.

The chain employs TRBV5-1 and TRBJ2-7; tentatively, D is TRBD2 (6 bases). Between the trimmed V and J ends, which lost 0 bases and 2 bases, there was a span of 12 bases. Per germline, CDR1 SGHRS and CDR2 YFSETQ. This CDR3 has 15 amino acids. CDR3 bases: TGCGCCAGCAGCTTGGCTGGACTACCTACCTACGAGCAGTACTTC. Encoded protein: CASSLAGLPTYEQYF.

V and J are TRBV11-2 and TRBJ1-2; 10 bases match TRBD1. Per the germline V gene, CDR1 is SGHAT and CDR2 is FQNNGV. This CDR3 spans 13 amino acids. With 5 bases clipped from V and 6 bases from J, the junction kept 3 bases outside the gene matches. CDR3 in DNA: TGTGCCAGCAGCCCAGGACAGGGGGATGGCTACACCTTC. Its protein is CASSPGQGDGYTF. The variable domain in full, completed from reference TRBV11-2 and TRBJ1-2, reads EAGVAQSPRYKIIEKRQSVAFWCNPISGHATLYWYQQILGQGPKLLIQFQNNGVVDDSQLPKDRFSAERLKGVDSTLKIQPAKLEDSAVYLCASSPGQGDGYTFGSGTRLTVV.

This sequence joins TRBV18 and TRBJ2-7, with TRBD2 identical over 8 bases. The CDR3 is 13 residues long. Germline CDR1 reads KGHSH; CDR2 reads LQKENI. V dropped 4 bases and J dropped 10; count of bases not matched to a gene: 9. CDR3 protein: CASSQLADPVQYF. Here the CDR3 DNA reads TGTGCCAGCTCACAACTAGCGGACCCGGTCCAGTACTTC. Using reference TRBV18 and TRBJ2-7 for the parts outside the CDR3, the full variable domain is NAGVMQNPRHLVRRRGQEARLRCSPMKGHSHVYWYRQLPEEGLKFMVYLQKENIIDESGMPKERFSAEFPKEGPSILRIQQVVRGDSAAYFCASSQLADPVQYFGPGTRLTVT.

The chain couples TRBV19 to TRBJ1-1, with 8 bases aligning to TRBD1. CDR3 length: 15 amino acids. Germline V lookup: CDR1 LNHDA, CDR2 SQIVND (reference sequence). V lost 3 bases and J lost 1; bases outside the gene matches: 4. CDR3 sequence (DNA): TGTGCCAGTAGTATCCAGGGGGCTTCGAACACTGAAGCTTTCTTT. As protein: CASSIQGASNTEAFF.

CDR3 protein: CASSEGSTTAFF. The CDR3 nucleotides are TGTGCCAGCAGTGAGGGGTCGACGACGGCTTTCTTT. The J gene is TRBJ1-1, the V gene TRBV6-1; D not resolved. The CDR3 loop spans 12 amino acids. The germline gives CDR1 MNHNS, CDR2 SASEGT. V lost 3 bases to trimming and J lost 11 bases, with 13 bases between them.

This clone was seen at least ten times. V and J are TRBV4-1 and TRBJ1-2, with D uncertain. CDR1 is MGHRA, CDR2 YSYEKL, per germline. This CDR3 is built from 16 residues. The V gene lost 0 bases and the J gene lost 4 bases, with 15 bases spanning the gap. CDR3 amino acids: CASSQEVGSSSYGYTF. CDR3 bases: TGCGCCAGCAGCCAAGAGGTGGGGTCCTCCTCCTATGGCTACACCTTC.

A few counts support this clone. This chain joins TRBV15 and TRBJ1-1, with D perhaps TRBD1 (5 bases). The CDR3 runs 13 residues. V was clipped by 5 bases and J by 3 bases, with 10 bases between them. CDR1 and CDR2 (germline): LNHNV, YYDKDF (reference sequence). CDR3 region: CATSWSGDTEAFF. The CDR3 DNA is TGTGCCACCAGCTGGTCGGGGGACACTGAAGCTTTCTTT.

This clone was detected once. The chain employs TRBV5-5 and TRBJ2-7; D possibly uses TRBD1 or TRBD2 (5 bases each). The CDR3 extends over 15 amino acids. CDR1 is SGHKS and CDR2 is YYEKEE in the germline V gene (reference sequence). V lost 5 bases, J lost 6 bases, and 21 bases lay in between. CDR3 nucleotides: TGTGCCAGCAGGGCCCGTGGGGGAGAGGTTCGCGAGCAGTACTTC. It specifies CASRARGGEVREQYF.

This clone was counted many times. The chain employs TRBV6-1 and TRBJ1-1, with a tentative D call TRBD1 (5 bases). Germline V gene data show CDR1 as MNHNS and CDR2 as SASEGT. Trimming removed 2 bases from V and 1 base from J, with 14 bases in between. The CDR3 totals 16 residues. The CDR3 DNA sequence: TGTGCCAGCAGTGAACCCCCCGGAACAGGGAACACTGAAGCTTTCTTT. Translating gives CASSEPPGTGNTEAFF.

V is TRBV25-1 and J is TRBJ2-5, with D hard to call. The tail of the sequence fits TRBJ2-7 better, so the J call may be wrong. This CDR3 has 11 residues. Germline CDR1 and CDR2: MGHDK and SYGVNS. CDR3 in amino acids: CASSGPYEQYF. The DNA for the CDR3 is TGTGCCAGCAGTGGGCCCTACGAGCAGTACTTC.

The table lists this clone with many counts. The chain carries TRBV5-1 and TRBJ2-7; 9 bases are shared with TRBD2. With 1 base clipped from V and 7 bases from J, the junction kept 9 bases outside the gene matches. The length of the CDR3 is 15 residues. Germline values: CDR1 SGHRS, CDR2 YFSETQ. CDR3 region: CASSLRGREGEEQYF. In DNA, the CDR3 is TGCGCCAGCAGCTTGAGGGGGCGGGAGGGCGAGGAGCAGTACTTC.

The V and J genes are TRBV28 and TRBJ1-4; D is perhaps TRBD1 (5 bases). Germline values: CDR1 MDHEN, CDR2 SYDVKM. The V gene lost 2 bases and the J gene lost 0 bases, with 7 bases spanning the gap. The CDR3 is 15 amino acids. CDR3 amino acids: CASSLGGSTNEKLFF. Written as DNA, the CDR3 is TGTGCCAGCAGTTTAGGGGGGTCAACTAATGAAAAACTGTTTTTT.

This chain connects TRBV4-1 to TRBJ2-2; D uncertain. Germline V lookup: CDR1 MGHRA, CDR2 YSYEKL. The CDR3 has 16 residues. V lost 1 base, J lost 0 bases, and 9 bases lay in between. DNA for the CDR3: TGCGCCAGCAGCCAAGTGAGAACTTCGAACACCGGGGAGCTGTTTTTT. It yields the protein CASSQVRTSNTGELFF.

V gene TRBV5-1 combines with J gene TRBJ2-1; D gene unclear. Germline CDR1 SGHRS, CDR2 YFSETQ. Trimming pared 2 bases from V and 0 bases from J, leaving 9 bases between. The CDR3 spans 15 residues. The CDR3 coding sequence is TGCGCCAGCAGCTTATTCGGAACCTCCTACAATGAGCAGTTCTTC. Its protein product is CASSLFGTSYNEQFF.

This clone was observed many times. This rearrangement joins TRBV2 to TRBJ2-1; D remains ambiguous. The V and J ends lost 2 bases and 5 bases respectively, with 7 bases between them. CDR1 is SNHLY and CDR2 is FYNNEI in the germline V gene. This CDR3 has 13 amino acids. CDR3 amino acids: CASSELFDNEQFF. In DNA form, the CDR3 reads TGTGCCAGCAGTGAACTGTTTGACAATGAGCAGTTCTTC.

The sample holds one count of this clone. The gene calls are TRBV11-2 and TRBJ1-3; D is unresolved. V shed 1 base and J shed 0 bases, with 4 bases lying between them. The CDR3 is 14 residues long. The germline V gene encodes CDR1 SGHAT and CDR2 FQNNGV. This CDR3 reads CASSLVASGNTIYF. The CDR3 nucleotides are TGTGCCAGCAGCTTAGTTGCCTCTGGAAACACCATATATTTT.

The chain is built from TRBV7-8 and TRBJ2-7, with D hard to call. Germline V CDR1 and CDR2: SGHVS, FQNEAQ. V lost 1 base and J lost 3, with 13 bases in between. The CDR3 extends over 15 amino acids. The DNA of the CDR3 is TGTGCCAGCAGCTTAGGATCCAGCCCGGGCTACGAGCAGTACTTC. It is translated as CASSLGSSPGYEQYF.

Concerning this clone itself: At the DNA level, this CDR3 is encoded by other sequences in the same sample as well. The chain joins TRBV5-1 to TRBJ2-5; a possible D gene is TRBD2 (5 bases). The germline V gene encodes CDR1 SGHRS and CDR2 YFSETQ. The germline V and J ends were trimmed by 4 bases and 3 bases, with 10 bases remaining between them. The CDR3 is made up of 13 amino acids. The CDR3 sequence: CASSLGLEETQYF. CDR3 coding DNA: TGCGCCAGCAGCCTAGGACTGGAAGAGACCCAGTACTTC.

In nucleotides, the CDR3 is TGCGCCAGCAGGACCCGGGGACTAGCGGGAGGGTCTTACTACAATGAGCAGTTCTTC. Residues: CASRTRGLAGGSYYNEQFF. V usage is TRBV5-1 and J usage is TRBJ2-1; 16 bases map to TRBD2. The CDR3 runs 19 residues. Per the germline V gene, CDR1 is SGHRS and CDR2 is YFSETQ. V lost 5 bases and J lost 3; bases outside the gene matches: 11.